This T cell receptor beta chain was observed in a study of T-cell memory formation after mild COVID-19. A single record per CDR3 protein comes from TCRdb applying MiXCR to the 5' RACE reads. The repertoire has about half a million distinct CDR3 sequences, roughly 18% of them found once; the top ten carry roughly an eighth. Between the trimmed V and J ends, which lost 2 bases and 6 bases, there was a span of 5 bases. This CDR3 has 13 residues. This clonotype showed up just a few times. Its antigen is still unknown. Study-wide points: Whether second-wave clones peaking at day 37 were SARS-CoV-2 specific went unconfirmed.

The V gene is TRBV12-3 or TRBV12-4, the J gene TRBJ2-6; no firm D call. Sequencing was carried out using PBMCs or a T cell subset sorted from them (not recorded which). The TCR sequence derives from an adult woman who had mild COVID-19 (a few samples of this study predate the infection). Cell type and time point are not known. CDR3 sequence reads: CASSLKLANVLTF. The CDR3 region has the DNA TGTGCCAGCAGTTTAAAGCTGGCCAACGTCCTGACTTTC.